Each of the 8 T cell receptor beta chains below was sequenced from the same sample in a study of regulatory T cells in long-lasting Graves disease. Regarding time point: newly diagnosed GD, antithyroid drugs for less than 3 months. From PBMCs, RNA was extracted and then used to make the TCR library. Assembly of TCR beta libraries relied on iRepertoire HTBI primers together with Arm-PCR of CDR3 regions. TCRdb passed the multiplex PCR reads through MiXCR, listing each CDR3 protein once. The sample lists 250,000 to 300,000 distinct CDR3 sequences, about 20% occurring once. These data also formed part of another study, on T cells in Graves' hyperthyroidism and ophthalmopathy.

Sample: peripheral blood mononuclear cells (PBMCs), taken at new diagnosis, from a patient treated with antithyroid drugs. The receptors originated from a woman aged 25 to 39 with Graves disease.

This clonotype was detected ten times or more. The V and J genes are TRBV5-1 and TRBJ2-7, with D unclear. This CDR3 contains 15 residues. The V gene lost 0 bases and the J gene lost 2 bases, with 12 bases spanning the gap. Germline V gives CDR1 SGHRS, CDR2 YFSETQ. The CDR3 coding sequence is TGCGCCAGCAGCTTGGGCCCTCACAGAACCTACGAGCAGTACTTC. Its protein product is CASSLGPHRTYEQYF.

This clonotype was detected ten times or more. The genes are TRBV3-1 and TRBJ1-1; D is undetermined. This CDR3 has 13 residues. Germline assignment: CDR1 LGHDT and CDR2 YNNKEL (reference sequence). V lost 4 bases to trimming and J lost 7 bases, with 13 bases between them. The CDR3 reads CASSPNGRSEAFF. The CDR3 coding sequence is TGTGCCAGCAGCCCTAATGGAAGGAGTGAAGCTTTCTTT. The whole variable domain, remainder taken from reference TRBV3-1 and TRBJ1-1, is DTAVSQTPKYLVTQMGNDKSIKCEQNLGHDTMYWYKQDSKKFLKIMFSYNNKELIINETVPNRFSPKSPDKAHLNLHINSLELGDSAVYFCASSPNGRSEAFFGQGTRLTVV.

This clonotype was recorded many times. Written as DNA, the CDR3 is TGTGCCAGCAGTGATCCCAAGCCGGTCTATGGCTACACCTTC. It specifies CASSDPKPVYGYTF. This rearrangement joins TRBV2 to TRBJ1-2; D uncertain. The CDR3 loop spans 14 amino acids. Trimming pared 3 bases from V and 4 bases from J, leaving 12 bases between. CDR1 is SNHLY and CDR2 is FYNNEI in the germline V gene. The full variable domain, its missing parts supplied by reference TRBV2 and TRBJ1-2, is EPEVTQTPSHQVTQMGQEVILRCVPISNHLYFYWYRQILGQKVEFLVSFYNNEISEKSEIFDDQFSVERPDGSNFTLKIRSTKLEDSAMYFCASSDPKPVYGYTFGSGTRLTVV.

This clonotype was counted ten times or more. This chain uses TRBV12-5 with TRBJ1-5, with no clear D. The V gene's germline CDR1 is LGHNT and CDR2 FRNRAP. This CDR3 is 16 amino acids long. The V gene lost 0 bases and the J gene lost 11 bases, with 20 bases spanning the gap. The CDR3 region has the DNA TGTGCTAGTGGTTTGGTCTTAGGGCAGGCCCTAACGACCCAGCATTTT. It encodes CASGLVLGQALTTQHF.

As concerns this clonotype: This clone may be a read error of a much larger clone one base away. V is TRBV6-5 and J is TRBJ2-1; 10 bases are a match to TRBD2. CDR1 MNHEY and CDR2 SVGAGI come from the germline V gene. The CDR3 runs to 17 residues. V was clipped by 2 bases and J by 12 bases; unmatched bases: 16. The CDR3 here is CASSYTKERGGELGQFF. CDR3 nucleotides: TGTGCCAGCAGTTACACCAAAGAGCGGGGGGGTGAGCTTGGGCAGTTCTTC.

Note on this clonotype: The junction departs from the called germline gene at one end, perhaps through a read error. This chain joins TRBV20-1 and TRBJ2-5, with D perhaps matching TRBD2 (7 bases). This CDR3 contains 18 residues. Germline loops: CDR1 DFQATT, CDR2 SNEGSKA (reference sequence). The CDR3, as DNA: TGCAGTGTTAAGGTCGGGGGCGGGGGCACGGGTGTTCAAGAGACTCAGTACTTC. Protein sequence: CSVKVGGGGTGVQETQYF.

This clonotype has more than one count but fewer than ten. The V gene is TRBV19, the J gene TRBJ1-5; D not certain. The V end was cut by 3 bases, the J end by 5 bases, with 14 bases between. Germline CDR1 is LNHDA and CDR2 is SQIVND (reference sequence). The CDR3 extends over 15 amino acids. The DNA of the CDR3 is TGTGCCAGTAGTATGGAAGGGTGGAGGGATCAGCCCCAGCATTTT. Amino acids: CASSMEGWRDQPQHF.

Of note for this clonotype: Likely a read error: the CDR3 ends without its conserved phenylalanine or tryptophan. The chain joins TRBV10-3 to TRBJ1-1, with 7 bases identical to TRBD1. The CDR3 loop spans 14 amino acids. V trimming: 3 bases; J trimming: 0 bases; junction bases outside the gene matches: 1. CDR1 is ENHRY, CDR2 SYGVKD, per germline. The CDR3 region is CAISDRGLNTEAFL. The CDR3, as DNA: TGTGCCATCAGTGATAGGGGGCTGAACACTGAAGCTTTCCTT.